Below are 13 T cell receptor beta chains sequenced from a single sample in a study of technical replicates of blood from a handful of donors. This table comes from immunoSEQ multiplex PCR, and its TCRdb copy is limited to in-frame clones, with some not included. The sample has about 14,000 clones; 70% to 80% are singletons. Sequencing was done on a sample of PBMCs. The origin of the receptors is a human donor in good health.

The rearrangement links TRBV30 to TRBJ2-3, with 9 bases that match TRBD2. Germline V gives CDR1 GTSNPN, CDR2 SVGIG (reference sequence). V gave up 5 bases and J gave up 2 bases; unmatched junction bases: 5. CDR3 size: 14 residues. CDR3 nucleotide sequence: TGTGCCTGGGGCGGGAGGGTTCTCACAGATACGCAGTATTTT. Amino acids: CAWGGRVLTDTQYF.

The V gene is TRBV30, the J gene TRBJ2-2; 7 nucleotides align to TRBD2. CDR1 is GTSNPN, CDR2 SVGIG, per germline (reference sequence). The CDR3 sequence is 14 residues long. V shed 2 bases, J shed 4 bases, and the junction held 4 bases outside the gene matches. CDR3: CAWSTGRPTGELFF. In DNA form, the CDR3 reads TGTGCCTGGAGTACCGGGAGGCCCACCGGGGAGCTGTTTTTT.

The chain is built from TRBV11-2 and TRBJ2-1; 12 nucleotides align to TRBD2. Germline V gene sequence: CDR1 SGHAT, CDR2 FQNNGV. J was trimmed by 7 bases and V by 5 bases; bases with no gene match: 6. The CDR3 sequence is 15 residues long. CDR3 in amino acids: CASSRLAGVRNEQFF. In DNA, the CDR3 is TGTGCCAGCAGCCGACTAGCGGGAGTAAGGAATGAGCAGTTCTTC.

This clone was recorded only once. The chain is built from TRBV7-6 and TRBJ1-5; D possibly corresponds to TRBD1 (5 bases). Germline V gene data show CDR1 as SGHVS and CDR2 as FNYEAQ. Trimming shortened V by 5 bases and J by 0 bases, and 17 bases separated the two germline ends. The CDR3 runs to 17 residues. CDR3 sequence reads: CASSPAWGLYSNQPQHF. The DNA for the CDR3 is TGTGCCAGCAGCCCGGCATGGGGCTTGTATAGCAATCAGCCCCAGCATTTT. Full variable domain (outside the CDR3, taken from reference TRBV7-6 and TRBJ1-5): GAGVSQSPRYKVTKRGQDVALRCDPISGHVSLYWYRQALGQGPEFLTYFNYEAQQDKSGLPNDRFSAERPEGSISTLTIQRTEQRDSAMYRCASSPAWGLYSNQPQHFGDGTRLSIL.

The CDR3 here is CASSWGQGYGYTF. In DNA form, the CDR3 reads TGTGCCAGCAGTTGGGGACAGGGATATGGCTACACCTTC. The chain is built from TRBV27 and TRBJ1-2; 9 bases align to TRBD1. This CDR3 region has 13 residues. V lost 4 bases and J lost 5; bases outside the gene matches: 2. CDR1 is MNHEY and CDR2 is SMNVEV in the germline V gene (reference sequence).

V and J are TRBV6-4 and TRBJ2-3; 8 nucleotides align to TRBD2. CDR1 and CDR2 from the germline V gene are MRHNA and SNTAGT. With V trimmed by 3 bases and J by 2 bases, 4 bases remained unmatched. This CDR3 has 15 amino acids. The CDR3: CASSDGTRVTDTQYF. CDR3 DNA: TGTGCCAGCAGTGATGGGACTAGGGTCACAGATACGCAGTATTTT.

V usage is TRBV29-1 and J usage is TRBJ1-1; 9 bases agree with TRBD1. The junction had 4 bases not matched to a gene; V was cut back by 7 bases and J by 1 base. The CDR3 spans 13 residues. CDR1 is SQVTM and CDR2 is ANQGSEA in the germline V gene. The CDR3 sequence is CSASTGGNTEAFF. CDR3 DNA sequence: TGCAGCGCTTCGACAGGGGGGAACACTGAAGCTTTCTTT.

The V gene is TRBV10-2, the J gene TRBJ2-5, with 10 bases identical to TRBD2. Trimming cost V 8 bases and J 7 bases; bases outside gene matches: 7. Germline assignment: CDR1 WSHSY and CDR2 SAAADI. The CDR3 runs to 13 residues. The CDR3 sequence: CASSFERGGTQYF. The CDR3 DNA is TGCGCCAGCTCGTTTGAGCGGGGGGGGACCCAGTACTTC.

The V call is TRBV25-1, the J call TRBJ2-5; possible D gene TRBD1, 5 bases. This CDR3 region has 14 residues. V lost 2 bases to trimming and J lost 4 bases, with 11 bases between them. In germline, CDR1 is MGHDK, CDR2 SYGVNS. CDR3 amino acids: CASSERGHGETQYF. The CDR3 region has the DNA TGTGCCAGCAGTGAAAGAGGACACGGAGAGACCCAGTACTTC.

This sequence joins TRBV7-9 and TRBJ2-7, with D perhaps TRBD2 (5 bases). CDR1 is SEHNR and CDR2 is FQNEAQ in the germline V gene (reference sequence). The CDR3 has 14 amino acids. With 5 bases removed from V and 6 bases from J, the gap between germline ends came to 17 bases. The CDR3: CASSPSGIPIEQYF. The DNA for the CDR3 is TGTGCCAGCAGCCCCTCCGGGATACCCATCGAGCAGTACTTC.

J is TRBJ2-4 and V is TRBV19; 7 positions agree with TRBD2. The J segment lost 5 bases and the V segment lost 8 bases, leaving 15 bases of the junction unmatched. This CDR3 is 16 amino acids long. CDR1 is LNHDA, CDR2 SQIVND, per germline (reference sequence). DNA for the CDR3: TGTGCCAGTGCATTCCTATGGGAGGGGTCGGAAAACATTCAGTACTTC. The encoded protein is CASAFLWEGSENIQYF.

The chain couples TRBV18 to TRBJ1-1; D unclear. Germline CDR1 reads KGHSH; CDR2 reads LQKENI. The CDR3 is made up of 13 amino acids. The germline V and J ends were trimmed by 6 bases and 0 bases, with 8 bases remaining between them. CDR3 coding DNA: TGTGCCAGCTCCACAGAAATGAACACTGAAGCTTTCTTT. Translation gives CASSTEMNTEAFF.

The J gene is TRBJ2-1, the V gene TRBV29-1, with TRBD2 matching 9 bases. CDR3 length equals 16 residues. V shed 7 bases, J shed 0 bases, and the junction held 10 bases outside the gene matches. Germline CDR1 is SQVTM and CDR2 is ANQGSEA. The CDR3 loop reads CSAGTSRQSSYNEQFF. For the CDR3, the DNA is TGCAGCGCCGGGACTAGCCGCCAGAGCTCCTACAATGAGCAGTTCTTC.